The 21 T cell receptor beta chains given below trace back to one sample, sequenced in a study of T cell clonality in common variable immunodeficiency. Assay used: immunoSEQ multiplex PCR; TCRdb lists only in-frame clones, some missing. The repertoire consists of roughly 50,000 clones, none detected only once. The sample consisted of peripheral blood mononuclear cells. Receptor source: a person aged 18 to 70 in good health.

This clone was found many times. The sequenced CDR3 bases are TGTGCCAGCAGCTTAGGACTATTTGGGACC. Protein sequence: CASSLGLFGT. The whole CDR3 protein is CASSLGLFGTQYF. V is TRBV7-9 and J is TRBJ2-5, with D possibly TRBD2 on 5 matching bases. The CDR3 goes on 3 residues after the read ends, and that part is filled in from the germline J gene. Germline CDR1 reads SEHNR; CDR2 reads FQNEAQ (reference sequence). Trimming shortened V by 1 base and J by 7 bases, and 10 bases separated the two germline ends. The CDR3 length is 13 residues.

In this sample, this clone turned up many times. CDR3 loop: CASSGLAGLRGAKNIQYF. The CDR3 DNA, read in part, is TGTGCCAGCAGTGGGTTAGCGGGATTGAGAGGAGCCAAAAACATT. The chain couples TRBV2 to TRBJ2-4, with 8 positions matching TRBD2. The CDR3 end is not reached by the read, which stops 3 residues before it; the germline J gene fills it in. The V segment lost 4 bases and the J segment 0 bases; nucleotides outside the gene matches: 11. The CDR3 is 18 residues long. Germline V CDR1 and CDR2: SNHLY, FYNNEI.

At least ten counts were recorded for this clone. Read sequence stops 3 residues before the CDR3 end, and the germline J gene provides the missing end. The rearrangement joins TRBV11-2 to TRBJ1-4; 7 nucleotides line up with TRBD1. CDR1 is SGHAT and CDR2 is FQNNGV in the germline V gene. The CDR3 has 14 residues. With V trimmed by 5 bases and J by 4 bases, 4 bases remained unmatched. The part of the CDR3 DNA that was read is TGTGCCAGCAGCCCACAGGGGAGTAATGAAAAA. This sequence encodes CASSPQGSNEK. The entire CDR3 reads CASSPQGSNEKLFF. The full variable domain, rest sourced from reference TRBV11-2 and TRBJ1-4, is EAGVAQSPRYKIIEKRQSVAFWCNPISGHATLYWYQQILGQGPKLLIQFQNNGVVDDSQLPKDRFSAERLKGVDSTLKIQPAKLEDSAVYLCASSPQGSNEKLFFGSGTQLSVL.

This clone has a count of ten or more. The CDR3 is CASSLSFPSYEQYF. The DNA read from the CDR3 is TGTGCCAGCAGCTTGAGCTTCCCCTCCTACGAG. V gene TRBV5-6 combines with J gene TRBJ2-7; D unresolved. The read ends 3 residues early relative to the CDR3; the germline J gene fills the gap. The CDR3 spans 14 residues. V was cut by 1 base and J by 0 bases, with 8 bases left in between. Germline V gene data show CDR1 as SGHDT and CDR2 as YYEEEE.

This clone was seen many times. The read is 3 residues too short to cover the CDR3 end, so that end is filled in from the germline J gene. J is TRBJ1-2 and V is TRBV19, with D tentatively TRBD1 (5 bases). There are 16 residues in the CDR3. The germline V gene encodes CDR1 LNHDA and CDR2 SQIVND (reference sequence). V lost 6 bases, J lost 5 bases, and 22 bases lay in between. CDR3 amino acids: CASRSQGRLRKYGYTF. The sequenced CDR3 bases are TGTGCCAGTAGATCGCAGGGTCGGCTTAGGAAGTATGGC.

This CDR3 reads CASSPEVWLNTEAFF. The sequenced CDR3 bases are TGTGCCAGCAGCCCCGAGGTGTGGTTGAACACTGAA. This chain joins TRBV7-9 and TRBJ1-1; D gene unclear. The missing CDR3 end, 3 residues past where the read stops, is filled in from the germline J gene. The CDR3 totals 15 residues. V lost 5 bases and J 0 bases, leaving 13 bases between the germline ends. Germline V gene sequence: CDR1 SEHNR, CDR2 FQNEAQ (reference sequence).

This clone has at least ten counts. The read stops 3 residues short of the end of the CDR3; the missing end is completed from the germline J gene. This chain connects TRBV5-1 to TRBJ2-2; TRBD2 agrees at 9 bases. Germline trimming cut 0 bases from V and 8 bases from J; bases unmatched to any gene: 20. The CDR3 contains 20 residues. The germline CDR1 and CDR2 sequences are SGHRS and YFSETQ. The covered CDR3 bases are TGCGCCAGCAGCTTGGTCGGGGCAACTTCGGTTTCTAGCGGGACGGGGGAG. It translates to CASSLVGATSVSSGTGE. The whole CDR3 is CASSLVGATSVSSGTGELFF.

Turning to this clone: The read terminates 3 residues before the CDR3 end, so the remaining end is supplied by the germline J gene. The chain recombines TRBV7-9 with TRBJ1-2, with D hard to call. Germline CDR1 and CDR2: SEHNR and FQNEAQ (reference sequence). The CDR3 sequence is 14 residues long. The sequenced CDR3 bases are TGTGCCAGCAGCCTAGGACTTGATACCAATGAG. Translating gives CASSLGLDTNE. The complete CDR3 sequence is CASSLGLDTNEYTF. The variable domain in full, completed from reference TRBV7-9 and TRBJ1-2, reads DTGVSQNPRHKITKRGQNVTFRCDPISEHNRLYWYRQTLGQGPEFLTYFQNEAQLEKSRLLSDRFSAERPKGSFSTLEIQRTEQGDSAMYLCASSLGLDTNEYTFGSGTRLTVV.

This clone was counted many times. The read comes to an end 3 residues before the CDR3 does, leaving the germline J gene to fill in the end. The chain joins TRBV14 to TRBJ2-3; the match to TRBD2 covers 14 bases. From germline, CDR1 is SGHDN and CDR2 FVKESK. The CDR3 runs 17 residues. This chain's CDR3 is CASSYPRLAGGEETQYF. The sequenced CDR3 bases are TGTGCCAGCAGCTACCCACGACTAGCGGGAGGGGAAGAGACG.

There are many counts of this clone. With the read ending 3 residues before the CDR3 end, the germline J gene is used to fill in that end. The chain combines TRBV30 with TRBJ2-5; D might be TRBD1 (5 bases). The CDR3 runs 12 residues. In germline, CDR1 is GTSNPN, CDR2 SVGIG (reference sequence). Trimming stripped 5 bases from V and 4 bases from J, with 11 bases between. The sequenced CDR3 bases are TGTGCCTGGCAGGGCTTAGGAGAGACC. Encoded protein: CAWQGLGET. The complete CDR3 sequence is CAWQGLGETQYF.

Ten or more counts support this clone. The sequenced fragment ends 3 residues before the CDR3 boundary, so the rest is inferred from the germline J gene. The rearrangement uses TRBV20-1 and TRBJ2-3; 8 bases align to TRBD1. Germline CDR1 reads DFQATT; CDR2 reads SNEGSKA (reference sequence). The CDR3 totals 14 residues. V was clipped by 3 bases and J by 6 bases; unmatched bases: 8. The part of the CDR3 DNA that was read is TGCAGTGCTAGTCAGGGGGCGAGTTCCGATACG. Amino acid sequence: CSASQGASSDT. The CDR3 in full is CSASQGASSDTQYF.

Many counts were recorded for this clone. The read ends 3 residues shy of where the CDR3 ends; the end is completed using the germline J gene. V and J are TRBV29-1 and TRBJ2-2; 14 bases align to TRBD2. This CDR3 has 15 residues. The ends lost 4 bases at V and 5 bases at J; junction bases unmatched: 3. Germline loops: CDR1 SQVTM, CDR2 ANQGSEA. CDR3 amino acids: CSVGLAGGLTGELFF. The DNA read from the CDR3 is TGCAGCGTTGGACTAGCGGGAGGGCTGACCGGGGAG.

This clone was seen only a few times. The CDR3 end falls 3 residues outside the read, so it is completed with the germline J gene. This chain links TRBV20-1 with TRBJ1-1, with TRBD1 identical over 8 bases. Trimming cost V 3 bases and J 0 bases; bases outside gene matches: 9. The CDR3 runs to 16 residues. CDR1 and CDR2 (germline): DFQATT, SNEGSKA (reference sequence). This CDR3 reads CSARERQGLMNTEAFF. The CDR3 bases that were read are TGCAGTGCTAGGGAAAGACAGGGGTTAATGAACACTGAA.

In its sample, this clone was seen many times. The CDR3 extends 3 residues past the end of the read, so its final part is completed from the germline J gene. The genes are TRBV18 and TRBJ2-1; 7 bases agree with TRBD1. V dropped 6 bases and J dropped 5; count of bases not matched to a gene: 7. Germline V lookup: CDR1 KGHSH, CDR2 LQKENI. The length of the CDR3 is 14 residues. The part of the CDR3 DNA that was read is TGTGCCAGCTCTCAGGGGGAGTTCCACAATGAG. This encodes CASSQGEFHNE. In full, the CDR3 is CASSQGEFHNEQFF.

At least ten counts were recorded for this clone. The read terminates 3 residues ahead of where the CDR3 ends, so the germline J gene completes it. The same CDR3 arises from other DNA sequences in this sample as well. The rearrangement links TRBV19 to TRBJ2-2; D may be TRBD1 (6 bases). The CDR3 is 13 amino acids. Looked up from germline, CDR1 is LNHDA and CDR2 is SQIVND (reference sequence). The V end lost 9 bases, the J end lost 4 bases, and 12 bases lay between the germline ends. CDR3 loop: CASYRAVTGELFF. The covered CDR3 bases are TGTGCCAGCTACAGGGCGGTCACCGGGGAG. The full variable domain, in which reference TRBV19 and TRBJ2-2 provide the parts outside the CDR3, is DGGITQSPKYLFRKEGQNVTLSCEQNLNHDAMYWYRQDPGQGLRLIYYSQIVNDFQKGDIAEGYSVSREKKESFPLTVTSAQKNPTAFYLCASYRAVTGELFFGEGSRLTVL.

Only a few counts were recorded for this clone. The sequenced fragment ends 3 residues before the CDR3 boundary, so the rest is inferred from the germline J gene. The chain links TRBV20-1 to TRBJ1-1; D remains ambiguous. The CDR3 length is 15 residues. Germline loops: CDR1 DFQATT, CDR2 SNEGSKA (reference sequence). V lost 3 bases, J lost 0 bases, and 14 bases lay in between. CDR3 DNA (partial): TGCAGTGCTAGGATTCTAGGACTATTGAACACTGAA. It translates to CSARILGLLNTE. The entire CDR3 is CSARILGLLNTEAFF.

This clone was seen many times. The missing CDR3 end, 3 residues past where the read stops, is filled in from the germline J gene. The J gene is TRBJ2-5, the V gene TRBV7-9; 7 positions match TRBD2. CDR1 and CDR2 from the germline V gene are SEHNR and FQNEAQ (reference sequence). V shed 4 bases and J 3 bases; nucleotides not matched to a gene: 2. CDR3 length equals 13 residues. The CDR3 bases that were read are TGTGCCAGCAGCTCCGGGGGGAAAGAGACC. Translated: CASSSGGKET. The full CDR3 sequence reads CASSSGGKETQYF. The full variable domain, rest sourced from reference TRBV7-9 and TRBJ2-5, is DTGVSQNPRHKITKRGQNVTFRCDPISEHNRLYWYRQTLGQGPEFLTYFQNEAQLEKSRLLSDRFSAERPKGSFSTLEIQRTEQGDSAMYLCASSSGGKETQYFGPGTRLLVL.

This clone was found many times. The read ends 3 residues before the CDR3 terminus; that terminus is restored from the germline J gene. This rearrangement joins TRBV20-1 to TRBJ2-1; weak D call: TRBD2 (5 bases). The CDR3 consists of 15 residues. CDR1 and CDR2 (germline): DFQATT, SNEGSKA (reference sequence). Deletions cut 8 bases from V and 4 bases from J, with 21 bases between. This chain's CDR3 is CSSATGLAGYNEQFF. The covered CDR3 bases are TGCAGTTCCGCGACCGGACTCGCGGGTTACAATGAG.

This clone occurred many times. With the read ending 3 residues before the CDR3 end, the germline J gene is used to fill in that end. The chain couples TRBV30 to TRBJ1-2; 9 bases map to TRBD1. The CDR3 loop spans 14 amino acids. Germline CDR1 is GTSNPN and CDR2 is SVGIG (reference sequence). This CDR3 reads CAWRGEQGALGYTF. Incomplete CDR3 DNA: TGTGCCTGGAGGGGGGAACAGGGGGCGTTAGGC.

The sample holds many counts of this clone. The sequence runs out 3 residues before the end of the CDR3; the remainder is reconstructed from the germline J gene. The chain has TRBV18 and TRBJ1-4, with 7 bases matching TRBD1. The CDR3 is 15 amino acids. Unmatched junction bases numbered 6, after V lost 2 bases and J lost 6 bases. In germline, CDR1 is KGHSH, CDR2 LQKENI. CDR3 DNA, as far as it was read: TGTGCCAGCTCACCATCTAGGGGGCAGGATGAAAAA. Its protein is CASSPSRGQDEK. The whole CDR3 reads CASSPSRGQDEKLFF.

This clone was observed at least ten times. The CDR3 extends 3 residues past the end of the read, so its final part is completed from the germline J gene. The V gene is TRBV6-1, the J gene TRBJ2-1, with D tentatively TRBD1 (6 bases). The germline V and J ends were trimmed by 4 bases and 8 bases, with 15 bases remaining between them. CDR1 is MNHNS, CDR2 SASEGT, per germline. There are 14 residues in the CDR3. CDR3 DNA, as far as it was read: TGTGCCAGCAGTGCAAACAGGGACCGGGATGAG. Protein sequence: CASSANRDRDE. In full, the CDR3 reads CASSANRDRDEQFF.